The clone carrying this T cell receptor beta chain has a handful of counts. Its specificity is not known. This entry comes from a study of CD8 T cells in ankylosing spondylitis. Study conclusions and caveats: Characteristic of ankylosing spondylitis blood, it appeared, was a TCR beta motif comprising several highly homologous variants. With a CD8+ phenotype, disease-linked clones were relatively rare in peripheral blood.

The authors made TCR beta libraries by quantitative 5'-RACE with molecular barcodes. TCRdb called the 5' RACE reads again in MiXCR, with one record for every CDR3 protein. This sample has about 260,000 distinct CDR3 sequences, with 15% to 20% found just once. The CDR3 consists of 17 residues. Trimming shortened V by 1 base and J by 4 bases, and 19 bases separated the two germline ends. Germline V lookup: CDR1 SGHAT, CDR2 FQNNGV. The origin of this receptor is a male donor with ankylosing spondylitis or in good health (not recorded which). V usage is TRBV11-2 and J usage is TRBJ1-1, with TRBD1 as a possible D gene (5 bases). Sequenced material: blood, either unsorted or a sorted T cell fraction (not recorded which). The CDR3 bases are TGTGCCAGCAGCTTAGTGGGTTTGAAGGGGCGAGGCACTGAAGCTTTCTTT. This translates into CASSLVGLKGRGTEAFF.